What follows is one T cell receptor beta chain and its context. The sample holds a few counts of this clone. The clone's antigen remains unknown. Within one base of it there is no much larger clone, and no base qualities were kept. The cohort was made up of approximately 700 healthy bone marrow donors. At the time of sampling, every cohort member was nominally healthy, though immune exposures that went unrecorded were likely present. The donor tested CMV seronegative, placing the donor among the roughly 350 seronegative members of the cohort. A peripheral blood sample was collected from each donor, and TCR beta sequencing was performed on peripheral blood mononuclear cells. Genomic DNA extraction from the blood cell samples was performed with the Qiagen DNeasy Blood Extraction Kit. The CDR3 contains 17 residues, cysteine and phenylalanine counted. The sequence is cut down to CDR3 DNA, 51 bases in frame from base 1. Relative to germline, V is 1 base shorter and J is 4 bases shorter, with 19 bases between their ends. In the germline V gene (reference sequence), CDR1 corresponds to MNHEY and CDR2 to SMNVEV.

The data were taken from a study of cytomegalovirus exposure and HLA in healthy donors (dated by TCRdb to about 2017). About the investigation overall: An earlier analysis of 550 to 700 of the donors reported approximately 300 Gb of sequence data and some 120 million unique TCR beta sequences from 190 million or so T cells. A later genetic analysis used genome-wide SNP genotypes for 398 of the 666 donors, treating that subset as a discovery cohort. The number of donors typed differed by locus, with roughly 620-630 for A, B, C, DRB1 and DQB1, roughly 520 for DQA1, 606 for DPA1, and some 440 for DPB1. Among the roughly 400 genotyped donors, around 81% belonged to the genetic ancestry cluster associated with self-reported Caucasian donors. In addition to the first cohort of 666 subjects, a separate validation cohort of over 90 different subjects was used. On average, around 240,000 unique TCR beta nucleotide sequences were sequenced per donor among 398 genotyped donors of the cohort, with roughly 18% of those sequences being non-productive. A later analysis re-analyzed previously published TCR beta repertoires from hundreds of donors and added high-resolution HLA genotyping to study TCR occurrence patterns. Every repertoire in the discovery cohort had been generated on one and the same sequencing platform. Roughly 5 DR-DQ haplotypes were handled as single units for association and clustering because linkage in the cohort was strong. Rather than using new phenotypic data, the later analysis identified candidate immune exposures from TCR beta sequences and from how often those sequences occurred across donors. High-throughput TCR immunosequencing, statistical association of individual TCRs with disease status, and machine learning were combined to predict cytomegalovirus infection status. Both class I and class II loci were covered by HLA typing, at four-digit resolution. Alongside the repertoire data, information on donor age, sex, ethnicity and CMV serostatus was compiled. The T cell repertoires of 670 or so subjects were profiled by immunosequencing and related to cytomegalovirus serostatus. To decide whether each TCR beta V gene segment behaved as functional or pseudogenic, an earlier analysis of some 570 of the donors relied on high-throughput TCR beta sequencing. The study aimed to test whether cataloging public T cell receptors could reveal signatures of past pathogen exposure. An early release covering 550 to 650 HLA-typed donors comprised about 300 gigabases of sequencing data and tens of millions of unique TCR sequences.

What the study reported, not specific to this receptor: A group of highly shared sequence variants was considered likely to be a technical artifact of the sequencing pipeline. The classifier was reported to diagnose cytomegalovirus status with high specificity and sensitivity in both the original and validation cohorts. A later analysis found that HLA-associated TCR beta chains were more clonally expanded and had lower generation probabilities than equally common non-associated chains. The cohort was sequenced for TCR beta chains only, and without alpha or paired-chain data the features that could be detected were limited. According to a later analysis, parvovirus B19, influenza, CMV and Epstein-Barr virus appeared linked to several top co-occurrence clusters. Because some donors lacked HLA typing at each locus, the association tests relied only on the typed subset. The presence/absence analyses assumed that sequencing depth was roughly uniform across donors, and that assumption may not be true. A further reported finding was that TCR beta sequences accurately predicted the HLA-A and HLA-B alleles for most subjects in the first cohort. Some IMGT-functional V segments, including TRBV6-2 and TRBV6-3, could not be distinguished by the 87-base-pair reads and were therefore excluded. In a later analysis, TCR association rates were found to vary across HLA loci, with the most associated TCRs seen for DRB1 alleles and the fewest for HLA-C alleles. In a later analysis, most CMV-associated TCR beta chains were found to appear HLA-restricted, with HLA associations seemingly driven largely by CMV exposure. A later genetic analysis associated a missense DCLRE1C variant with V-gene and J-gene trimming of TCR beta chains, and an independent cohort replicated the association. When HLA alleles, especially DR and DQ, strongly co-occurred, attributing TCR associations to individual alleles was difficult. Immune exposure information for the cohort was limited to CMV serostatus. In vitro tests confirmed that three of the cytomegalovirus-associated TCR beta chains recognize cytomegalovirus antigens. The authors suggested that the approach could potentially be extended to other disease states and immunological phenotypes. At a false discovery rate of 0.05, a later analysis linked under 20,000 TCR beta sequences to specific HLA alleles. The study listed 164 TCR beta chains as associated with cytomegalovirus. A later genetic analysis reported fewer N-insertions in productive TCRs among donors in an Asian-associated ancestry cluster than the roughly 700-donor mean. Because counts were too low, 15 or so rarely observed V segments, including chromosome 9 orphons, were excluded from the earlier analysis of a few hundred of the donors. Correlated functional status among segregating V segments might be attributable to linkage disequilibrium, but an unknown experimental factor could not be ruled out. Broadly in line with IMGT annotations, most TCR beta V segments showed up in productive rearrangements about 90% or about 30% of the time in an earlier analysis of around 550 of the donors. Most TCR sequences were observed very rarely across donors, whereas some public TCRs were present in many individuals.

Preparation of the library involved the immunoSEQ multiplex PCR assay. A mixture of 60 forward primers for TCR Vbeta segments and 13 reverse primers for TCR Jbeta segments was used in the multiplex PCR. Amplification of the CDR3 region of rearranged TCR beta genes was performed with a multiplex PCR assay on genomic DNA. On the Illumina HiSeq System, the amplified TCR beta libraries were sequenced as 87-base-pair reads. Per the source publication's procedure: A later analysis counted approximately 76 million unique TCR beta chains across the 690 or so repertoires, and about 10 million of these chains were shared by at least two donors. To remove PCR and sequencing errors, raw reads were error-corrected and collapsed into unique sequences using a nearest-neighbor algorithm that merged closely related sequences. CDR3 sequences were aligned to IMGT reference sequences to assign V, D and J gene segments. For a sequence to be retained, a match of at least six nucleotides was required to both a V gene segment and a J gene segment. Rearrangements were classified as productive when the CDR3 lacked stop codons and remained in frame with V and J, and all other rearrangements were classified as non-productive. Following IMGT convention, CDR3 was defined as the stretch from the second conserved V-encoded cysteine to the conserved J-encoded phenylalanine. In an earlier analysis of around 600 of the donors, sequences lacking an unambiguous match to a single V gene segment were excluded. An earlier analysis of 550 to 650 of the donors classified V segments as functional when productive rearrangements were above 56.7% and as segregating when the standard deviation between donors was above 5%. A statistical classification framework was built to diagnose cytomegalovirus status from the catalog of TCR beta chain sequences. In a later analysis, TCR nucleotide sequences were compared against IMGT/GENE-DB human TR gene sequences so that V and J genes could be assigned. In a later analysis, CDR3 sequences and most-parsimonious VDJ recombination scenarios were assigned using the TCRdist pipeline. In a later analysis, each TCR beta chain was defined by its CDR3 amino acid sequence together with its V-gene family, and reads without a unique V-gene family were excluded. As a way to deal with suspected cross-contamination and a sequencing artifact, a later analysis dropped roughly 600 nucleotide sequences that were highly shared and had low generation probability. In a later analysis, a clonal expansion index was calculated for each public chain from normalized within-repertoire ranks of inferred template counts. In a later analysis, generation probabilities were computed with a VDJ recombination model fitted to out-of-frame rearrangements, and the resulting probabilities were checked against IGoR. In a later analysis, TCR-TCR, TCR-HLA and TCR-CMV co-occurrence was scored with hypergeometric tests, and a repertoire-size bias correction was applied to TCR pairs. A later analysis estimated false discovery rates by permuting HLA or CMV assignments 20 times. A later analysis grouped co-occurring TCRs with DBSCAN, adding TCRdist sequence similarity when clustering within HLA-allele-positive subsets. Repertoires with fewer than 30,000 or more than 120,000 public chains were left out of co-occurrence clustering, as were a handful of repertoires with anomalous nucleotide sharing. Drawn from immuneACCESS, this table holds only the in-frame rearrangements with V and J called that TCRdb kept. Clones are partly lost; checked studies trace under half to an unresolved V gene and leave the rest unexplained. That table supplies the V and J calls and clone size; D and trimming were determined from the DNA. In this sample the table shows 170,000 or so clones, 84% of which occur a single time. 0.38% of the sample lies in the top ten.

The sample was PBMCs. This sequence was found in a boy under 10 years old in good health and CMV-seronegative. The V and J genes are TRBV27 and TRBJ1-1; the D gene cannot be resolved reliably. At the DNA level, the sequence is TGTGCCAGCAGTTTATTAGGTGGGGTTGCCGGGATCACTGAAGCTTTCTTT. Its product reads: CASSLLGGVAGITEAFF.